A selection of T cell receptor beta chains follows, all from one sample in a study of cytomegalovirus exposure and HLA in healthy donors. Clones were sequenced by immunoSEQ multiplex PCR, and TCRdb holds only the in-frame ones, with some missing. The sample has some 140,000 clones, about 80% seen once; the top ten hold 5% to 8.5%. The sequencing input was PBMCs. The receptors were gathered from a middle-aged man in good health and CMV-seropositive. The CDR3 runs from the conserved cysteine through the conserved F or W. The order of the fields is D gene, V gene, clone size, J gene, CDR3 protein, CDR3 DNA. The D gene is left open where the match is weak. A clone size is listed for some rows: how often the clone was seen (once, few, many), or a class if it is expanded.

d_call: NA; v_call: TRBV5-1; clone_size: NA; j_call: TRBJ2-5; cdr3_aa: CASSLSLQAGSETQYF; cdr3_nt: TGCGCCAGCAGCTTGAGTTTACAGGCAGGGTCAGAGACCCAGTACTTC
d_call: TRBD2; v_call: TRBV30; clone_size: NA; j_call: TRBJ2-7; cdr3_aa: CAWSRGLADEQYF; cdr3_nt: TGTGCCTGGAGTAGGGGACTAGCGGACGAGCAGTACTTC
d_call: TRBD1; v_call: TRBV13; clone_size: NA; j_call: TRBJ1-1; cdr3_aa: CASSLGQATKEAFF; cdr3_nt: TGTGCCAGCAGCCTGGGACAGGCGACGAAGGAAGCTTTCTTT
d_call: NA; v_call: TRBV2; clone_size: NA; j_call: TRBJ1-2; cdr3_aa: CASSEGGLANYGYTF; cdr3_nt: TGTGCCAGCAGTGAAGGAGGGTTAGCTAACTATGGCTACACCTTC
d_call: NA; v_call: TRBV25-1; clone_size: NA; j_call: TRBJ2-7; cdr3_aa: CASSGDRFYEQYF; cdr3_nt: TGTGCCAGCAGTGGAGACAGATTCTACGAGCAGTACTTC
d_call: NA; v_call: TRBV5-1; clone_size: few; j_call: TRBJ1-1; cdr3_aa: CASSRTNTEAFF; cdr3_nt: TGCGCCAGCAGCCGGACAAACACTGAAGCTTTCTTT
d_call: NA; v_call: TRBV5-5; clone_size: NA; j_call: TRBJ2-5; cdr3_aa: CASSLGRQETQYF; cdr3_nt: TGTGCCAGCAGCTTGGGTCGGCAAGAGACCCAGTACTTC
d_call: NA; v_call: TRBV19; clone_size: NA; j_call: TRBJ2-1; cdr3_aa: CASSTPGLQPNEQFF; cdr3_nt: TGTGCCAGTAGTACCCCCGGTCTTCAACCCAATGAGCAGTTCTTC
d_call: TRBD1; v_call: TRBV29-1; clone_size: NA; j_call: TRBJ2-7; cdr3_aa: CSVGSGGYYEQYF; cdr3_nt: TGCAGCGTGGGGTCAGGGGGCTACTACGAGCAGTACTTC
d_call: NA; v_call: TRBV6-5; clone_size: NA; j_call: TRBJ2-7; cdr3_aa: CASSYLLRGERQYF; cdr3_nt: TGTGCCAGCAGTTACCTGCTCAGGGGTGAGAGGCAGTACTTC
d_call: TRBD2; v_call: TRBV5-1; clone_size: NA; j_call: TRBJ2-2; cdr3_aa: CASSPGGTSKRSGELFF; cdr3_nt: TGCGCCAGCTCCCCGGGCGGGACTAGCAAGAGGAGCGGGGAGCTGTTTTTT
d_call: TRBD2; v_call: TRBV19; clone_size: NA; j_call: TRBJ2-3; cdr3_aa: CASRLAGDSDTQYF; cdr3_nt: TGTGCCAGCCGACTAGCGGGAGACTCAGATACGCAGTATTTT
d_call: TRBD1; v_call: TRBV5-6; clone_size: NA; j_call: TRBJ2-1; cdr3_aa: CASSLAGGLEQFF; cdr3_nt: TGTGCCAGCAGCTTGGCAGGGGGCTTAGAGCAGTTCTTC
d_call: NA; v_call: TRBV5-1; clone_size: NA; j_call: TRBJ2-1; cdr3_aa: CASSTDWTEQFF; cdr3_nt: TGCGCCAGCAGCACGGACTGGACCGAGCAGTTCTTC
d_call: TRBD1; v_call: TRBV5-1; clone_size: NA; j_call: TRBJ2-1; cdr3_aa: CASSSTDRENNEQFF; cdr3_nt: TGCGCCAGCAGCTCCACAGACAGGGAAAACAATGAGCAGTTCTTC
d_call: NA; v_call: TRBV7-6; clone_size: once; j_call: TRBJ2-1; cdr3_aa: CASSLRLGNEQFF; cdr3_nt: TGTGCCAGCAGCCTCCGACTGGGCAATGAGCAGTTCTTC
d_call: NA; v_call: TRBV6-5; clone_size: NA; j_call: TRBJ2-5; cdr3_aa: CASSPLGGPQETQYF; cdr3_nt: TGTGCCAGCAGCCCCCTAGGGGGTCCCCAAGAGACCCAGTACTTC
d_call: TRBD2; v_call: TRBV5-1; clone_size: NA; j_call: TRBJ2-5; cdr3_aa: CASSRSGGRGGIETQYF; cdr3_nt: TGCGCCAGCAGCCGAAGCGGGGGTAGGGGGGGCATAGAGACCCAGTACTTC
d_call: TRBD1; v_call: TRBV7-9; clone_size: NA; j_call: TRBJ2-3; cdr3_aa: CASSRGTGDSTDTQYF; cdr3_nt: TGTGCCAGCAGCCGAGGGACAGGGGATAGCACAGATACGCAGTATTTT
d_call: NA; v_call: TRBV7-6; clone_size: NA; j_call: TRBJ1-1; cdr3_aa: CASSASNRAEAFF; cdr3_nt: TGTGCCAGCAGCGCATCAAACAGAGCTGAAGCTTTCTTT
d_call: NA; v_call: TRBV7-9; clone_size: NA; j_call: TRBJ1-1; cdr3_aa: CASSVPVGRNTEAFF; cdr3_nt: TGTGCCAGCAGCGTCCCTGTAGGGAGGAACACTGAAGCTTTCTTT
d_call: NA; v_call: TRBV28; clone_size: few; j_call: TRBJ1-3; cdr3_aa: CASRTTELGNTIYF; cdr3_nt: TGTGCCAGCAGGACCACAGAATTGGGAAACACCATATATTTT
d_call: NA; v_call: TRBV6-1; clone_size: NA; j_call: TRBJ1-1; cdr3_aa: CASSLGGDTEAFF; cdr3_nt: TGTGCCAGCAGTCTAGGGGGTGACACTGAAGCTTTCTTT
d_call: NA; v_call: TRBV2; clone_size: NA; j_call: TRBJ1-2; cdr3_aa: CATEGPTNTGYTF; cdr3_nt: TGTGCCACCGAGGGTCCGACTAATACGGGCTACACCTTC
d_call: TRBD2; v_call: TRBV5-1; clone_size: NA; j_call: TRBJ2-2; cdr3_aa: CASTLAGDLTTGELFF; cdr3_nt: TGCGCCAGTACACTAGCGGGAGACCTAACCACCGGGGAGCTGTTTTTT
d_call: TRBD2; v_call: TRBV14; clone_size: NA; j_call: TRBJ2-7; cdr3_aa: CASSQSGTYEQYF; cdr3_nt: TGTGCCAGCAGCCAAAGCGGGACCTACGAGCAGTACTTC
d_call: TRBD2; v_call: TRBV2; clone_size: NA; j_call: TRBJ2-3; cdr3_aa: CASMGLATDTQYF; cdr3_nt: TGTGCCAGCATGGGACTAGCGACAGATACGCAGTATTTT
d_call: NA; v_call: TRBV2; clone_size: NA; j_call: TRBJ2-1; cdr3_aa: CASTAGGGGSNEQFF; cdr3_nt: TGTGCCAGCACCGCTGGGGGAGGGGGGAGCAATGAGCAGTTCTTC
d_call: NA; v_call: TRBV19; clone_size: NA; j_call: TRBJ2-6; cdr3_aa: CASSPRDTYSGANVLTF; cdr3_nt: TGTGCCAGTAGTCCACGGGACACCTACTCTGGGGCCAACGTCCTGACTTTC
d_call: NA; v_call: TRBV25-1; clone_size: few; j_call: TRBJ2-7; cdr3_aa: CASSAAYEQYF; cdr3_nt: TGTGCCAGCAGTGCCGCCTACGAGCAGTACTTC
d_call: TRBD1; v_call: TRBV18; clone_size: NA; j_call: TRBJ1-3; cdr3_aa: CASSPNKGQSSGNTIYF; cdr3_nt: TGTGCCAGCTCACCAAACAAGGGACAGAGCTCTGGAAACACCATATATTTT
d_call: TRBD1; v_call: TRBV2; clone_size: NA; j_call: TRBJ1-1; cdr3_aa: CASSERDRGRSEAFF; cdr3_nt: TGTGCCAGCAGTGAAAGGGACAGGGGAAGGTCTGAAGCTTTCTTT
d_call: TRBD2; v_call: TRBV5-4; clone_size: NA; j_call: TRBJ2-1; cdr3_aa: CASSFLTSGSRDNEQFF; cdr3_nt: TGTGCCAGCAGCTTCTTGACTAGCGGGAGTAGGGACAATGAGCAGTTCTTC
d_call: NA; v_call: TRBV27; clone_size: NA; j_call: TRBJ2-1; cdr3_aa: CASSLSLRVSYNEQFF; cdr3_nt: TGTGCCAGCAGTTTATCGTTGCGAGTATCCTACAATGAGCAGTTCTTC
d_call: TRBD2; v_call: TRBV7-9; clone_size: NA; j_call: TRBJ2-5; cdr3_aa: CASSLGLAGSVETQYF; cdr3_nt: TGTGCCAGCAGCTTAGGGCTAGCGGGGTCCGTGGAGACCCAGTACTTC
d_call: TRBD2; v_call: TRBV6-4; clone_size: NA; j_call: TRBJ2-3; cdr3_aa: CASSADSGSSDTQYF; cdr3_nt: TGTGCCAGCAGTGCCGACAGCGGGAGTTCAGATACGCAGTATTTT
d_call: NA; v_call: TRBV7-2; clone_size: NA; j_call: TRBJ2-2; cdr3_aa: CASTIRGIGELFF; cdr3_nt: TGTGCCAGCACCATCAGGGGAATCGGGGAGCTGTTTTTT
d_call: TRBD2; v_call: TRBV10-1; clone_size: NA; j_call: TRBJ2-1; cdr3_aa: CASSESVLAGGRDEQFF; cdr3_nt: TGCGCCAGCAGTGAGTCCGTTCTAGCGGGAGGACGGGATGAGCAGTTCTTC
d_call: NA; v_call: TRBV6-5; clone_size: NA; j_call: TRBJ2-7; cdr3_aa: CASTSAYEQYF; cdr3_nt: TGTGCCAGCACGTCAGCCTACGAGCAGTACTTC
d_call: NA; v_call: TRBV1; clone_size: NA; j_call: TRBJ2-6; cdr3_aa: CTSSQDRVDGNSGANVLTF; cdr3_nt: TGCACCAGCAGCCAAGATAGGGTGGACGGGAACTCTGGGGCCAACGTCCTGACTTTC
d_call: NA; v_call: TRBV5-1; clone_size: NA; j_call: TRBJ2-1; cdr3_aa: CASSLLAARNEQFF; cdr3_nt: TGCGCCAGCAGCTTGCTGGCGGCAAGGAATGAGCAGTTCTTC
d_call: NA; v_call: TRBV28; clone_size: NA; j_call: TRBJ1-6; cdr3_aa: CASSPLDSSYNSPLHF; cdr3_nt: TGTGCCAGCAGCCCCCTCGACAGCTCCTATAATTCACCCCTCCACTTT
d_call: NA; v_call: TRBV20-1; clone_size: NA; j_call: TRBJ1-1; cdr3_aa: CSASYTEAFF; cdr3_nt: TGCAGTGCCTCGTACACTGAAGCTTTCTTT
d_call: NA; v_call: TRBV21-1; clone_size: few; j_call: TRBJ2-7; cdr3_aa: CARIGQTSYEQYF; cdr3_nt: TGTGCCAGGATCGGACAGACCTCCTACGAGCAGTACTTC
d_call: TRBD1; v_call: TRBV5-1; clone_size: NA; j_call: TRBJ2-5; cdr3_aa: CASSLRETGLETQYF; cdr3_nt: TGCGCCAGCAGCTTGAGAGAGACAGGGCTAGAGACCCAGTACTTC
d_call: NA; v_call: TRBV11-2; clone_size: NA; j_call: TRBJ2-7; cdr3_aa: CASSYAGLANEQYF; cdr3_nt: TGTGCCAGCAGCTACGCTGGACTCGCAAACGAGCAGTACTTC
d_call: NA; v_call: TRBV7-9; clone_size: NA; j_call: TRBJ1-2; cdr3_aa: CASSLGVGALSYGYTF; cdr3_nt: TGTGCCAGCAGCTTAGGAGTGGGGGCTTTAAGCTATGGCTACACCTTC